This T cell receptor (beta chain) comes out of a study of T cell repertoires in cytomegalovirus infection. Study at large: Public TCR beta signatures provided an indication of both CMV infection and a matching HLA type. Study results and limitations: There were carriers of CMV plus the relevant HLA, and cumulative public TCR beta family frequency identified them.

TCRdb called the reads again in MiXCR, with one record for every CDR3 protein. This sample carries 560,000 or so distinct CDR3 sequences, more than 15% of them seen once, and the ten largest clones take 24%. The V gene's germline CDR1 is DFQATT and CDR2 SNEGSKA (reference sequence). J was trimmed by 4 bases and V by 3 bases; bases with no gene match: 12. CDR3 length equals 16 residues. On this clonotype itself: Its antigen is undetermined.

The origin of this receptor is a human donor in good health (CMV status not recorded). Some clones in this sample may be carry-over from other donors' samples. The chain joins TRBV20-1 to TRBJ2-1; TRBD2 matches 7 bases. Sequenced input: CD8+ T cells from PBMCs. The CDR3 region is CSASPGGVSMYNEQFF. CDR3 sequence (DNA): TGCAGTGCTAGCCCTGGGGGGGTGTCGATGTACAATGAGCAGTTCTTC.